Listed here is a single TCR beta chain. The CDR3 sequence is 15 residues long. The germline V and J ends were trimmed by 2 bases and 1 base, with 11 bases remaining between them. Looked up from germline, CDR1 is ENHRY and CDR2 is SYGVKD. The data were obtained in a study of blood T cell repertoires in COVID-19. Study in general: Italy, Spain and the United States were the sources of the convalescent and acute COVID-19 samples. Sample material is recorded as cDNA or gDNA derived from T cells, B-cell-depleted T cells, or PBMCs.

Methods used by the authors: Nucleated cell number was recorded as an estimate derived from reference gene primer amplification. The method was immunoSEQ multiplex PCR; TCRdb's version includes in-frame clones alone and lacks a portion of them. The DNA gave D and trimming, while V, J and clone size come from that table. The data show roughly 110,000 clones, roughly 80% seen once. V is TRBV10-3 and J is TRBJ1-1; the D gene is possibly TRBD1 (5 bases). The receptor comes from a human donor in a cohort sampled during active COVID-19. Sequencing used peripheral blood. This CDR3 reads CAISENQGKNTEAFF. In DNA form, the CDR3 reads TGTGCCATCAGTGAGAATCAGGGAAAGAACACTGAAGCTTTCTTT.